A selection of T cell receptor beta chains follows, all from one sample in a study of T-cell memory formation after mild COVID-19. TCRdb re-called the 5' RACE reads through MiXCR, storing one row per CDR3 protein. The table includes around 300,000 distinct CDR3 sequences, approximately 14% detected once. What was sequenced was PBMCs or a T cell subset sorted from them (not recorded which). The receptors derive from a man between 18 and 35 years old who had mild COVID-19 (a few samples of this study predate the infection). Cell type and time point are not known. CDR3s include the opening cysteine and the closing phenylalanine or tryptophan. Fields, in order: J gene, clone size, V gene, D gene, CDR3 protein, CDR3 DNA. D genes are given only for firm matches. Expanded clones are given a class, and other clones once, few, many or no size at all.

TRBJ1-2,many,TRBV12-3/TRBV12-4,.,CASSPREGYGYTF,TGTGCCAGCAGCCCCCGGGAGGGCTATGGCTACACCTTC
TRBJ1-1,.,TRBV7-9,.,CASSYTPRNTEAFF,TGTGCCAGCAGCTACACCCCAAGGAACACTGAAGCTTTCTTT
TRBJ1-2,.,TRBV5-1,.,CASSLTGPDGYTF,TGCGCCAGCAGCTTAACAGGGCCGGATGGCTACACCTTC
TRBJ2-5,.,TRBV11-3,.,CASSRSGARETQYF,TGTGCCAGCAGCCGATCAGGGGCGCGGGAGACCCAGTACTTC
TRBJ2-3,few,TRBV2,TRBD1,CASNRQGPNTDTQYF,TGTGCCAGCAACCGACAGGGGCCAAACACAGATACGCAGTATTTT
TRBJ1-2,.,TRBV9,.,CASSVGGYGYTF,TGTGCCAGCAGCGTAGGGGGCTATGGCTACACCTTC
TRBJ2-1,.,TRBV10-3,.,CATKQNRDGYNEQFF,TGTGCCACCAAACAAAACAGGGATGGCTACAATGAGCAGTTCTTC
TRBJ2-3,.,TRBV7-8,.,CASSPLVPDTQYF,TGTGCCAGCAGCCCCCTCGTACCCGATACGCAGTATTTT
TRBJ2-7,.,TRBV6-5,.,CASSYTRGGYEQYF,TGTGCCAGCAGTTACACCAGAGGGGGCTACGAGCAGTACTTC
TRBJ2-5,.,TRBV6-6,TRBD2,CASSWGLAAQETQYF,TGTGCCAGCAGTTGGGGACTAGCGGCCCAAGAGACCCAGTACTTC
TRBJ1-1,.,TRBV18,.,CASSDYGTEAFF,TGTGCCAGCTCAGATTATGGTACTGAAGCTTTCTTT
TRBJ1-4,.,TRBV25-1,TRBD1,CATRGLVEKLFF,TGTGCCACTAGGGGGCTGGTTGAAAAACTGTTTTTT
TRBJ2-4,many,TRBV27,.,CASRGVADIQYF,TGTGCCAGCAGGGGGGTCGCTGACATTCAGTACTTC
TRBJ1-2,few,TRBV5-1,.,CASSRTYGEAGYGYTF,TGCGCCAGCAGCCGAACTTATGGGGAGGCTGGCTATGGCTACACCTTC